Listed below are T cell receptor beta chains from one sample, sequenced in a study of cytomegalovirus exposure and HLA in healthy donors. Clones were sequenced by immunoSEQ multiplex PCR, and TCRdb holds only the in-frame ones, with some missing. The sample shows 95,000 to 150,000 clones, more than 70% of them seen only once. Sequenced sample: PBMCs. Every receptor here comes from a man over 45 in good health and CMV-seronegative. Both conserved end residues are part of each CDR3. The D gene is left open where the match is weak. Only some rows state a clone size, as once, few, many or a class for expanded clones.

d_call,clone_size,v_call,j_call,cdr3_nt,cdr3_aa
-,-,TRBV28,TRBJ2-2,TGTGCCAGCTCCCCACGGAGGGACACCGGGGAGCTGTTTTTT,CASSPRRDTGELFF
TRBD1,once,TRBV13,TRBJ2-1,TGTGCCAGCAGCCGCCGGGACAGGGACTCGTATGAGCAGTTCTTC,CASSRRDRDSYEQFF
TRBD2,-,TRBV11-2,TRBJ2-1,TGTGCCACGGGAGGGGGGGCGCATGAGCAGTTCTTC,CATGGGAHEQFF
TRBD2,-,TRBV7-8,TRBJ2-5,TGTGCCAGCAGCTTACTAGCGGGAGGGCGTTGGGAGACCCAGTACTTC,CASSLLAGGRWETQYF
TRBD2,-,TRBV15,TRBJ2-7,TGTGCCACCAGCAGAGACCTAGCGGGGGGGATACACTACGAGCAGTACTTC,CATSRDLAGGIHYEQYF
TRBD1,once,TRBV6-1,TRBJ2-3,TGTGCCAGCAGTGGGGGGACAGGGTCCTACACAGATACGCAGTATTTT,CASSGGTGSYTDTQYF
TRBD1,-,TRBV4-2,TRBJ2-5,TGTGCCAGCAGCCATCTACAGGGGCTACATGAGGAGACCCAGTACTTC,CASSHLQGLHEETQYF
TRBD1,-,TRBV7-3,TRBJ1-1,TGTGCCAGCACCTCAGGGGGCCGGGGCACTGAAGCTTTCTTT,CASTSGGRGTEAFF
-,-,TRBV10-2,TRBJ2-7,TGCGCCAGCAGAGAGGGCTGCGAGCAGTACTTC,CASREGCEQYF
TRBD1,-,TRBV19,TRBJ2-5,TGTGCCAGTAGTACTCAACGGACAGGCGGGGAGACCCAGTACTTC,CASSTQRTGGETQYF
-,few,TRBV5-1,TRBJ1-3,TGCGCCAGCAGCTTGAGTGGACAAAGCTCTGGAAACACCATATATTTT,CASSLSGQSSGNTIYF
TRBD2,-,TRBV10-2,TRBJ2-5,TGCGCCAGCCGAATAGCGGGACGAGAGACCCAGTACTTC,CASRIAGRETQYF
TRBD2,-,TRBV9,TRBJ2-5,TGTGCCAGCAGCGCCGGGACTAGCACCGCGGGAGAGACCCAGTACTTC,CASSAGTSTAGETQYF
TRBD1,once,TRBV30,TRBJ1-6,TGTGCCTGGACCTCGGACAGGGACCCCCTCCACTTT,CAWTSDRDPLHF
TRBD1,-,TRBV11-2,TRBJ2-5,TGTGCCAGCAGCTTTTCGACAGGGCGCATTGGGACCCAGTACTTC,CASSFSTGRIGTQYF
-,-,TRBV7-3,TRBJ2-3,TGTGCCAGCAGCTTCGGGGGAGATACGCAGTATTTT,CASSFGGDTQYF
TRBD1,-,TRBV5-1,TRBJ1-1,TGCGCCAGCAGCTTGAGACCCGGGACAGGACTGAACACTGAAGCTTTCTTT,CASSLRPGTGLNTEAFF
TRBD1,once,TRBV7-2,TRBJ2-1,TGTGCCAGCAGCGCAGGGGGCAATGAGCAGTTCTTC,CASSAGGNEQFF
-,-,TRBV28,TRBJ1-5,TGTGCCAGCAGTTTAAGATCGAGGGGCAATCAGCCCCAGCATTTT,CASSLRSRGNQPQHF
-,few,TRBV19,TRBJ2-7,TGTGCCAGTAGTATAGTCTTGACAGGATTCTACGAGCAGTACTTC,CASSIVLTGFYEQYF
-,-,TRBV7-3,TRBJ2-1,TGTGCCAGCAGCTTAAGGCACAATGAGCAGTTCTTC,CASSLRHNEQFF
-,-,TRBV18,TRBJ1-1,TGTGCCAGCTCACCAAAGAGCAACACTGAAGCTTTCTTT,CASSPKSNTEAFF
TRBD2,-,TRBV6-5,TRBJ2-3,TGTGCCAGCACCCGGACTAGCGAAACAGATACGCAGTATTTT,CASTRTSETDTQYF
-,-,TRBV7-2,TRBJ1-6,TGTGCCAGCAGCTTAGCAGCGACTTCACCCCTCCACTTT,CASSLAATSPLHF
TRBD2,-,TRBV27,TRBJ2-1,TGTGCCAGCAGTTTTGAACCTTTCGTGGGACTAGCGGGGGGCGGCAATGAGCAGTTCTTC,CASSFEPFVGLAGGGNEQFF
TRBD2,-,TRBV28,TRBJ2-7,TGTGCCAGCAGTTTTCAGGGGGGACTAGCCCGTTCGCAGTACTTC,CASSFQGGLARSQYF
TRBD1,few,TRBV7-2,TRBJ2-1,TGTGCCAGCACCCTTGGGGGGACAGGGAATGAGCAGTTCTTC,CASTLGGTGNEQFF
TRBD1,once,TRBV11-2,TRBJ2-4,TGTGCCAGCAGCACTCCTGCAGGGGGCGGCTTAGCCAAAAACATTCAGTACTTC,CASSTPAGGGLAKNIQYF
TRBD1,once,TRBV7-9,TRBJ1-2,TGTGCCAGCAGCCTCTCGTGGACAGGGTCTGGCTACACCTTC,CASSLSWTGSGYTF
-,-,TRBV7-8,TRBJ1-5,TGTGCCAGCAGCCCTTCCCGTGGGGGGGCCAATCAGCCCCAGCATTTT,CASSPSRGGANQPQHF
-,few,TRBV2,TRBJ2-7,TGTGCCAGCAGTGTAGACAGGGAGGCCGAGCAGTACTTC,CASSVDREAEQYF
TRBD1,-,TRBV18,TRBJ1-2,TGTGCCAGCTCACCAGGTAGCGCCGGGACAGTTTTATATGGCTACACCTTC,CASSPGSAGTVLYGYTF
-,-,TRBV9,TRBJ1-2,TGTGCCAGCACCTATTCCGACGGAGACTATGGCTACACCTTC,CASTYSDGDYGYTF
TRBD2,-,TRBV7-2,TRBJ2-3,TGTGCCAGCAGTGGGGATGAGCGGGGCGGCACAGATACGCAGTATTTT,CASSGDERGGTDTQYF
-,-,TRBV5-8,TRBJ1-5,TGTGCCAGCAGCTTGGTCACAGTCCTTGGCCAGCCCCAGCATTTT,CASSLVTVLGQPQHF
-,-,TRBV6-1,TRBJ1-1,TGTGCCAGCAGTGAAGGAAAGCGGTCCAGGAGGGAGAACACTGAAGCTTTCTTT,CASSEGKRSRRENTEAFF
TRBD1,-,TRBV10-3,TRBJ2-5,TGTGCCATCAGGGGGACAGGGATTGAGACCCAGTACTTC,CAIRGTGIETQYF
TRBD2,-,TRBV15,TRBJ2-7,TGTGCCACGGCTTCGGGACTAGCGGGAGCTAGGGAGCAGTACTTC,CATASGLAGAREQYF
TRBD1,-,TRBV7-2,TRBJ2-7,TGTGCCAGCAGCTCCCGTCCAAGGACAGGGGGCTGGGAGCAGTACTTC,CASSSRPRTGGWEQYF
TRBD2,-,TRBV7-8,TRBJ2-3,TGTGCCAGCACCGGACTAGCGGGAGAGGTAGATACGCAGTATTTT,CASTGLAGEVDTQYF
-,-,TRBV9,TRBJ2-1,TGTGCCAGCACGTCAGAAGGGGGGCAGTTCTTC,CASTSEGGQFF
TRBD1,-,TRBV5-1,TRBJ1-1,TGCGCCAGCAGCTTGGGTCTTGACAGGGTAGGTTCTGAAGCTTTCTTT,CASSLGLDRVGSEAFF
-,-,TRBV13,TRBJ1-2,TGTGCCAGCAGCTTAGGGGGGGGACGACGAAACTATGGCTACACCTTC,CASSLGGGRRNYGYTF
TRBD1,-,TRBV7-9,TRBJ1-1,TGTGCCAGCAGCTTATCAGGGGGCACTGAAGCTTTCTTT,CASSLSGGTEAFF
-,-,TRBV28,TRBJ1-3,TGTGCCAGCAGTTTCGTGGGAACAGAGCCGGGGGACACCATATATTTT,CASSFVGTEPGDTIYF
-,-,TRBV6-5,TRBJ2-7,TGTGCCAGCAGTTACGAGACAGATTCCTACGAGCAGTACTTC,CASSYETDSYEQYF
-,-,TRBV19,TRBJ1-4,TGTGCCAGTAGTAATTGGGAGAATGAAAAACTGTTTTTT,CASSNWENEKLFF
TRBD2,-,TRBV6-6,TRBJ2-5,TGTGCCAGCAACCGACTAGCGGGACAAGAGACCCAGTACTTC,CASNRLAGQETQYF
-,few,TRBV19,TRBJ1-1,TGTGCCAGTACCCCAGGGAGGGGCAGGGCCACTGAAGCTTTCTTT,CASTPGRGRATEAFF
-,-,TRBV25-1,TRBJ1-6,TGTGCCAGCAGTCAGACAGGTTTCTCGTCACCCCTCCACTTT,CASSQTGFSSPLHF
-,few,TRBV6-6,TRBJ1-1,TGTGCCAGCAGTTACCCAAAGACCCGGGGTGACACTGAAGCTTTCTTT,CASSYPKTRGDTEAFF
TRBD1,few,TRBV9,TRBJ1-2,TGTGCCAGCAGCGGGACAGGGATTGTAGGCTACACCTTC,CASSGTGIVGYTF
-,-,TRBV4-2,TRBJ1-6,TGTGCCAGCAGCCACTCGGGAAGCAATTCACCCCTCCACTTT,CASSHSGSNSPLHF
-,few,TRBV7-2,TRBJ1-2,TGTGCCAGCAGCTTAGCGGGGAGCAACTATGGCTACACCTTC,CASSLAGSNYGYTF
-,-,TRBV29-1,TRBJ1-1,TGCAGCGTTGAAGATCGAAGGACCTCGAGCGGAGCTTTCTTT,CSVEDRRTSSGAFF
-,-,TRBV6-5,TRBJ1-1,TGTGCCAGCAGTTACGGAGGGGAGAACACTGAAGCTTTCTTT,CASSYGGENTEAFF
-,-,TRBV5-1,TRBJ1-2,TGCGCCAGCAGCTTGGGCCACAGGGCGTATGGCTACACCTTC,CASSLGHRAYGYTF
TRBD1,once,TRBV28,TRBJ1-3,TGTGCCAGCAGACCGCAGGGGGCGACTGGAAACACCATATATTTT,CASRPQGATGNTIYF
-,-,TRBV5-1,TRBJ1-1,TGCGCCAGCAGCTCGGATCTACTAGAACGCAAAGCTTTCTTT,CASSSDLLERKAFF